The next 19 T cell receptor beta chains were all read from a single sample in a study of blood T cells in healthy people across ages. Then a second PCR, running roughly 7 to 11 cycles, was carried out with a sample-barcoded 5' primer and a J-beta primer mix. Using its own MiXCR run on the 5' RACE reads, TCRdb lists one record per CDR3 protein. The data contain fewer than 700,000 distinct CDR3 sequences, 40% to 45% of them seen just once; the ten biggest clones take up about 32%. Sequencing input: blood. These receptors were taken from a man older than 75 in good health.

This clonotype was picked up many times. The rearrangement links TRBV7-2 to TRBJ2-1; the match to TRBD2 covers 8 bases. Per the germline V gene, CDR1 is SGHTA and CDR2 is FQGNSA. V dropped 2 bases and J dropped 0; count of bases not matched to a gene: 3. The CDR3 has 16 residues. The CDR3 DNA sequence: TGTGCCAGCAGCTTACAGGGGACTAGCTCCTACAATGAGCAGTTCTTC. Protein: CASSLQGTSSYNEQFF.

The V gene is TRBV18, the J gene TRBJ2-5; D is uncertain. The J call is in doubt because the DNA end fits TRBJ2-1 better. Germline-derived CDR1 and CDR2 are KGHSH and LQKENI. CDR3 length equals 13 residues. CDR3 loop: CASSPGVGETQFF. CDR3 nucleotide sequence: TGTGCCAGCTCACCAGGGGTTGGAGAGACCCAGTTCTTC.

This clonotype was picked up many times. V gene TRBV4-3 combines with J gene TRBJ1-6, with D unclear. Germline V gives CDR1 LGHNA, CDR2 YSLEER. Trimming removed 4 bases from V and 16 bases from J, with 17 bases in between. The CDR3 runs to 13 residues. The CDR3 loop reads CASSPSRREPLHF. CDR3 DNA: TGCGCCAGCAGCCCTTCACGACGGGAGCCTCTCCACTTT.

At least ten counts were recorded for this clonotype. The CDR3 DNA reads as TGTGCCAGCAGCTTGGTAGCGGGAGGGGGAAGCACAGATACGCAGTATTTT. It yields the protein CASSLVAGGGSTDTQYF. This chain joins TRBV7-2 and TRBJ2-3; 11 bases line up with TRBD2. The V segment lost 3 bases and the J segment 0 bases; nucleotides outside the gene matches: 5. CDR1 is SGHTA and CDR2 is FQGNSA in the germline V gene. The CDR3 is 17 amino acids.

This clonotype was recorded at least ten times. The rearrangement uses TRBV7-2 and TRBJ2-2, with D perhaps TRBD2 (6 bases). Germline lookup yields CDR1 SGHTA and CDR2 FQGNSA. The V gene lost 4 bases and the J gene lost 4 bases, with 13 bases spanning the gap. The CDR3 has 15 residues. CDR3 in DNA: TGTGCCAGCAGCTACCTAGCGATCGGCACCGGGGAGCTGTTTTTT. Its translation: CASSYLAIGTGELFF.

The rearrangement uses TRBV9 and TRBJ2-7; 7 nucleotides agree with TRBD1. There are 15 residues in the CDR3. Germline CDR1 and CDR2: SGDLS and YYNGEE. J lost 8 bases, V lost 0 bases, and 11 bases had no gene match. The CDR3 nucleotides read TGTGCCAGCAGCGTAGCAGGGGGACGGGCTTACAAGCAGTACTTC. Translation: CASSVAGGRAYKQYF. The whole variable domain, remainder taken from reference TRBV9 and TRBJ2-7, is DSGVTQTPKHLITATGQRVTLRCSPRSGDLSVYWYQQSLDQGLQFLIQYYNGEERAKGNILERFSAQQFPDLHSELNLSSLELGDSALYFCASSVAGGRAYKQYFGPGTRLTVT.

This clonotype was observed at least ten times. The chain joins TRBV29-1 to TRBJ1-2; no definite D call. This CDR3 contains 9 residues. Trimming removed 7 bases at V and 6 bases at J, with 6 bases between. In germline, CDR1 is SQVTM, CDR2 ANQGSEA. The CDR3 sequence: CSASDGYTF. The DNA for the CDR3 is TGCAGCGCGTCAGATGGCTACACCTTC.

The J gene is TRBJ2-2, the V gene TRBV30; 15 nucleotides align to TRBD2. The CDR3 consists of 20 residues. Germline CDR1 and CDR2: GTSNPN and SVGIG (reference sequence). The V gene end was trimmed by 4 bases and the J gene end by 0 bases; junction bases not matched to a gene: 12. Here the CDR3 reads CAWIRRAGTSGGTNTGELFF. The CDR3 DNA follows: TGTGCCTGGATCCGAAGGGCCGGGACTAGCGGGGGGACGAACACCGGGGAGCTGTTTTTT.

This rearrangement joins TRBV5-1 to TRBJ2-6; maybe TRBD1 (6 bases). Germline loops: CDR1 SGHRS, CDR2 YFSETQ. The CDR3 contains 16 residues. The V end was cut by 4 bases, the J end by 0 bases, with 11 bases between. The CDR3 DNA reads TGCGCCAGCAGCCCGGGACACATCTCTGGGGCCAACGTCCTGACTTTC. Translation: CASSPGHISGANVLTF. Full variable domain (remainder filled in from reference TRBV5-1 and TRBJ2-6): KAGVTQTPRYLIKTRGQQVTLSCSPISGHRSVSWYQQTPGQGLQFLFEYFSETQRNKGNFPGRFSGRQFSNSRSEMNVSTLELGDSALYLCASSPGHISGANVLTFGAGSRLTVL.

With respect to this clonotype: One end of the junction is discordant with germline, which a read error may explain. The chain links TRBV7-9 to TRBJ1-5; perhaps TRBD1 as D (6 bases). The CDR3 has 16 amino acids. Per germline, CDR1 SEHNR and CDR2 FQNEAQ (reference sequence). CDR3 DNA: TGTGCCAGCAGCCTTCAGGGGACGGGAAGCAACCAGCCCCAGCATTTT. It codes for CASSLQGTGSNQPQHF.

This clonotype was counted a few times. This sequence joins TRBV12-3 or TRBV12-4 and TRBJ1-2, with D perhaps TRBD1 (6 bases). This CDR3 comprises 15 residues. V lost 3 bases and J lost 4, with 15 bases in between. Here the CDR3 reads CASSFVTGWGYGYTF. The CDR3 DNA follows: TGTGCCAGCAGTTTTGTAACAGGGTGGGGCTATGGCTACACCTTC.

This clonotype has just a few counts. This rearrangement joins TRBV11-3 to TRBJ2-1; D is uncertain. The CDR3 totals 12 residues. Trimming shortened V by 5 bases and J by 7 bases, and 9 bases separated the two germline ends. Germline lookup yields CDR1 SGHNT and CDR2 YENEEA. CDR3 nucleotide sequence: TGTGCCAGCAGCCTGGACCTAAATGAGCAGTTCTTC. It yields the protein CASSLDLNEQFF.

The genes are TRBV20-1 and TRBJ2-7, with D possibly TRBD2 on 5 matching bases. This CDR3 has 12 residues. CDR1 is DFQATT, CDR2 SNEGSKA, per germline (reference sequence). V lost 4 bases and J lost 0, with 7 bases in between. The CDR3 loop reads CSANDYSYEQYF. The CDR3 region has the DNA TGCAGTGCTAATGACTACTCCTACGAGCAGTACTTC.

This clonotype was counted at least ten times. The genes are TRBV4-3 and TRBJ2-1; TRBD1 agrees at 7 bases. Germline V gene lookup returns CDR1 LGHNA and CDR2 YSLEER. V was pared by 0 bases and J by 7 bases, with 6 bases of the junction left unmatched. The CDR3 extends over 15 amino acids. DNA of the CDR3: TGCGCCAGCAGCCAAGATATCGAGACAGGGAATGAGCAGTTCTTC. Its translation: CASSQDIETGNEQFF.

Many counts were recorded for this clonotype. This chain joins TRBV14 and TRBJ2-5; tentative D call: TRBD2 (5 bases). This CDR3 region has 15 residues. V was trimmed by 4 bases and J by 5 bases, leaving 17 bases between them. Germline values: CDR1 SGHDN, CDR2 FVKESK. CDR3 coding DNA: TGTGCCAGCAGCCCCCGCCGGACTGTCCGGGAGACCCAGTACTTC. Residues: CASSPRRTVRETQYF. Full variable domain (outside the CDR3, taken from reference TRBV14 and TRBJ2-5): EAGVTQFPSHSVIEKGQTVTLRCDPISGHDNLYWYRRVMGKEIKFLLHFVKESKQDESGMPNNRFLAERTGGTYSTLKVQPAELEDSGVYFCASSPRRTVRETQYFGPGTRLLVL.

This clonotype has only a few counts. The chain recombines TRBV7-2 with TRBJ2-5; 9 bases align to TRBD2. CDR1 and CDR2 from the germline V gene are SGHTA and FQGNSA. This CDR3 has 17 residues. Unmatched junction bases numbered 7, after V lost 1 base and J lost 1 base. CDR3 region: CASSLVPSGRIQETQYF. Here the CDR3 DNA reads TGTGCCAGCAGCTTAGTCCCCAGCGGGAGGATCCAAGAGACCCAGTACTTC.

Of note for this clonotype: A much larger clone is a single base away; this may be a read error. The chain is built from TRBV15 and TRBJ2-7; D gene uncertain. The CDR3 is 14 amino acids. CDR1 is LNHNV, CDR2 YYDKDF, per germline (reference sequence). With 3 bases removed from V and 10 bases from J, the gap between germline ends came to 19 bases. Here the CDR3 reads CATSREPHSGVQYF. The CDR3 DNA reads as TGTGCCACCAGCAGGGAACCGCATTCTGGGGTCCAGTACTTC. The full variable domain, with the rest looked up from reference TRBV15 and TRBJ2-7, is DAMVIQNPRYQVTQFGKPVTLSCSQTLNHNVMYWYQQKSSQAPKLLFHYYDKDFNNEADTPDNFQSRRPNTSFCFLDIRSPGLGDTAMYLCATSREPHSGVQYFGPGTRLTVT.

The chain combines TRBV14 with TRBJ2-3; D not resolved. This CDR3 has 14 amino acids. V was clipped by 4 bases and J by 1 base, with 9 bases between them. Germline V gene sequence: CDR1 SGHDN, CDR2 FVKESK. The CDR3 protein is CASSPMDRTDTQYF. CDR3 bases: TGTGCCAGCAGCCCTATGGACCGCACAGATACGCAGTATTTT.

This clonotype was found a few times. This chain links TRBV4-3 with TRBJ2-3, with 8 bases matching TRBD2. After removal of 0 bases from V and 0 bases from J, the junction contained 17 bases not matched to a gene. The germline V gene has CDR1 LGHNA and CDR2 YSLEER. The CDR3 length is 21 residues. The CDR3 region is CASSQDYHGRAFGASTDTQYF. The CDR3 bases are TGCGCCAGCAGCCAAGACTATCACGGGAGGGCCTTTGGGGCTAGCACAGATACGCAGTATTTT.